This TCR beta chain appears in the sequencing data of a study of control samples from healthy donors and cancer patients. Trimming took 6 bases from V and 0 from J, leaving 14 bases between them. Germline V gives CDR1 MDHEN, CDR2 SYDVKM. This CDR3 region has 15 residues. Assay used: immunoSEQ multiplex PCR; TCRdb lists only in-frame clones, some missing. Among approximately 110,000 clones, roughly 90% were seen once, and the ten largest hold approximately 7.8%. Sequencing input: blood. The receptor was isolated from a woman younger than 30 in good health. The chain combines TRBV28 with TRBJ1-1; weak D call: TRBD1 (6 bases). The DNA of the CDR3 is TGTGCCAGCAGGCTAACGGACAGAATGAACACTGAAGCTTTCTTT. It codes for CASRLTDRMNTEAFF.